This TCR beta chain was captured by sequencing in a study of T cell repertoires in cytomegalovirus infection. Study summary: Researchers turned to recently identified HLA-C-restricted CMV epitopes as well as well-studied HLA-B-restricted ones. It was the public TCR beta signatures that indicated both CMV infection and matching HLA type. Study-level findings and limits: HLA-C-restricted TCR beta clonotypes specific for CMV led the ex vivo response. The cumulative frequency of public TCR beta families identified carriers of CMV plus the relevant HLA.

This clonotype was seen a handful of times. Its antigen remains unknown. TCRdb re-analysed the reads in MiXCR, keeping a single row per CDR3 protein. Found here are about 500,000 distinct CDR3 sequences, about 33% of them singletons; the top ten hold roughly a sixth. Germline CDR1 and CDR2: MGHDK and SYGVNS. The CDR3 is 15 amino acids. V was shortened by 1 base and J by 6 bases, with 16 bases between the two germline ends. The specimen comprised cultured PBMCs, sampled from culture after CMV antigen stimulation. The rearrangement links TRBV25-1 to TRBJ2-7; no clear D gene. The origin of this receptor is a human donor in good health (CMV status not recorded). Some clones in this sample may be carry-over from other donors' samples. The CDR3 coding sequence is TGTGCCAGCAGTGAATGGGCGTCCAGATCGGGCGAGCAGTACTTC. It yields the protein CASSEWASRSGEQYF.